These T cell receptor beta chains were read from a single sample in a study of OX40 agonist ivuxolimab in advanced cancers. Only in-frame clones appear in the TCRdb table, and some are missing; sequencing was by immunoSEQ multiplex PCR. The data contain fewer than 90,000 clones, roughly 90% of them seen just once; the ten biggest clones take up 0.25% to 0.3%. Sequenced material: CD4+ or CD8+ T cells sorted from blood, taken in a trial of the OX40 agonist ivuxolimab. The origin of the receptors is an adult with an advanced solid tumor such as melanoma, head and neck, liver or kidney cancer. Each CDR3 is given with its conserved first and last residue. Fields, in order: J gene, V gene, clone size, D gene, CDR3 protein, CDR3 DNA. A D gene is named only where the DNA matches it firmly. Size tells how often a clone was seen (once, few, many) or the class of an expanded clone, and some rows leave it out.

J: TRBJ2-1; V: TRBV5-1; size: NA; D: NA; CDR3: CASLDPGQHEQFF; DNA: TGCGCCAGCCTGGACCCAGGACAGCATGAGCAGTTCTTC
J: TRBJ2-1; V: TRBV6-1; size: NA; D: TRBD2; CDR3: CASSFTSGAYNEQFF; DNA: TGTGCCAGCAGTTTTACTAGCGGCGCCTACAATGAGCAGTTCTTC
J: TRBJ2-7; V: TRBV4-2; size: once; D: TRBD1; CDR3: CASSQAPGAKGAFTEQYF; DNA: TGTGCCAGCAGCCAAGCTCCAGGGGCGAAGGGGGCCTTTACCGAGCAGTACTTC
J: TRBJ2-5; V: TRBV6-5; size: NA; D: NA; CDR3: CASSYPAAKTQYF; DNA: TGTGCCAGCAGTTACCCGGCAGCTAAGACCCAGTACTTC
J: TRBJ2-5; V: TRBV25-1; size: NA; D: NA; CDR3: CASQEGLPRGETQYF; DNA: TGTGCCAGCCAGGAAGGGCTGCCGAGAGGAGAGACCCAGTACTTC
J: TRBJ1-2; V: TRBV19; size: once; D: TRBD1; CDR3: CASTRSGTGVPPRYGYTF; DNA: TGTGCCAGTACCCGCAGCGGGACAGGGGTTCCCCCACGCTATGGCTACACCTTC
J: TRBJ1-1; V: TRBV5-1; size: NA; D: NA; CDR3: CASSSEWNTEAFF; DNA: TGCGCCAGCAGCTCAGAATGGAACACTGAAGCTTTCTTT
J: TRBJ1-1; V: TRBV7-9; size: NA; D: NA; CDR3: CASSLAANTEAFF; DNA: TGTGCCAGCAGCTTAGCAGCTAACACTGAAGCTTTCTTT
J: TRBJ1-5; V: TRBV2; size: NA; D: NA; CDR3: CASTIDGGSNQPQHF; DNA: TGTGCCAGCACTATCGACGGGGGTAGCAATCAGCCCCAGCATTTT
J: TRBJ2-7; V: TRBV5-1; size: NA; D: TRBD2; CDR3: CASQRGLVVGRSYEQYF; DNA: TGCGCCTCTCAACGGGGACTAGTGGTTGGGCGCTCCTACGAGCAGTACTTC
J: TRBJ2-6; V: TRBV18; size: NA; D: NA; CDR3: CASSPTSGANVLTF; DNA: TGTGCCAGCTCACCGACCTCTGGGGCCAACGTCCTGACTTTC
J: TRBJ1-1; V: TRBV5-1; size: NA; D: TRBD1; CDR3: CASSPMTGGPEAFF; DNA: TGCGCCAGCAGCCCTATGACAGGGGGCCCTGAAGCTTTCTTT
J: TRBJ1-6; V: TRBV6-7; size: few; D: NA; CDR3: CASTQATGPLNSPLHF; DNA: TGTGCCAGCACCCAGGCCACAGGGCCGCTTAATTCACCCCTCCACTTT
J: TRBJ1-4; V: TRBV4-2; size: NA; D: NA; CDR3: CASSQGNAGNEKLFF; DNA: TGTGCCAGCAGCCAAGGGAACGCAGGGAATGAAAAACTGTTTTTT
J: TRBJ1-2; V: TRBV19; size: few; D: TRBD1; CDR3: CASSRLLEQGAGGYTF; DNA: TGTGCCAGTAGTCGTCTCTTGGAACAGGGGGCCGGCGGCTACACCTTC
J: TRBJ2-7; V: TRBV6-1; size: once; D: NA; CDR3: CASMNTYYEQYF; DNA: TGTGCCAGCATGAATACCTACTACGAGCAGTACTTC
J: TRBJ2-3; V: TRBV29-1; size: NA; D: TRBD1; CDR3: CSTRTGTTDTQYF; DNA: TGCAGCACTAGGACAGGGACCACAGATACGCAGTATTTT
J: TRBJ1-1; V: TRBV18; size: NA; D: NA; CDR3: CASSPLSGTEAFF; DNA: TGTGCCAGCTCACCGCTGAGTGGGACTGAAGCTTTCTTT
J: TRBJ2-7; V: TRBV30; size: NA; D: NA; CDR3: CAWSAEGNLLYEQYF; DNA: TGTGCCTGGAGTGCGGAGGGGAACCTTCTCTACGAGCAGTACTTC
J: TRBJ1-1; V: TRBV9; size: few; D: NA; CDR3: CASSVRGRTEAFF; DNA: TGTGCCAGCAGCGTCAGGGGACGCACTGAAGCTTTCTTT
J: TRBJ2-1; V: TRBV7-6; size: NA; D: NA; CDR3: CASSLERGASYNEQFF; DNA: TGTGCCAGCAGCTTAGAGAGAGGGGCCTCCTACAATGAGCAGTTCTTC
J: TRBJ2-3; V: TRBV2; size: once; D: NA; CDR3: CASRGYGHTDTQYF; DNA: TGTGCCAGCAGGGGTTATGGACACACAGATACGCAGTATTTT
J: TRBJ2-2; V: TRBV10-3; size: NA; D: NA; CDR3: CAISGGTGTRGRELFF; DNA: TGTGCCATCAGTGGAGGGACCGGGACCAGGGGCCGGGAGCTGTTTTTT